The clone carrying this T cell receptor beta chain was detected a few times. The antigen is not known. The data derive from a study of T cell repertoires in cytomegalovirus infection. Study summary: HLA-C-restricted CMV epitopes, recently identified, and well-studied HLA-B-restricted ones were used by the study.

Findings and caveats of the study: Adding up the frequency of public TCR beta families identified people who carried CMV plus the relevant HLA.

V gave up 5 bases and J gave up 1 base; unmatched junction bases: 12. The CDR3 runs 19 residues. Germline values: CDR1 SGHVS, CDR2 FQNEAQ. TCRdb itself ran the reads through MiXCR, one entry per CDR3 protein. Of approximately 910,000 distinct CDR3 sequences in the sample, about a third were seen once. The TCR comes from a human donor in good health (CMV status not recorded). Some clones in this sample may be carry-over from other donors' samples. Here the sequenced sample was cultured CD8+ T cells from PBMCs, taken from culture after CMV antigen stimulation. The chain combines TRBV7-8 with TRBJ2-3; 13 positions match TRBD2. The CDR3 region has the DNA TGTGCCAGCAGCCGCGGACTAGCGGGGGCCCTGGGGGGCACAGATACGCAGTATTTT. Translated: CASSRGLAGALGGTDTQYF.